This TCR beta chain was retrieved from a study of blood T cell repertoires in COVID-19. Original handling: Reference gene primer amplification in the assay estimated nucleated cell counts. Profiled with immunoSEQ multiplex PCR; TCRdb holds only in-frame clones, not every one. D and trimming were read from the DNA, whereas the V and J calls and clone size are those reported in that table. This sample carries some 150,000 clones, roughly 78% of them seen once, and the ten largest clones take roughly 5.6%. The CDR3 contains 14 residues. Germline CDR1 is LNHDA and CDR2 is SQIVND (reference sequence). Trimming left V 6 bases short and J 0 bases short, with 9 bases between. The participants were between roughly 18 and 89 years old and came from some 25 US areas. Participant-given clinical history determined each cohort assignment.

This clonotype was obtained from a woman aged 45-60 years who had recovered from COVID-19. The chain is built from TRBV19 and TRBJ1-5; TRBD1 is a possible D gene (5 bases). The sequencing input was PBMCs or T cells enriched from blood (not recorded which). DNA for the CDR3: TGTGCCAGTAGAAGACAGACTAGCAATCAGCCCCAGCATTTT. Encoded protein: CASRRQTSNQPQHF.